This record looks at one TCR beta chain sequence and its context. These data originate in a study of blood T cell repertoires in COVID-19. Study in general: The United States, Italy and Spain provided the acute and convalescent COVID-19 samples. PBMCs, B-cell-depleted T cells, or T cells were the source of the cDNA or gDNA that made up the material.

In the source study's methods: Scientists estimated how many nucleated cells there were by amplifying reference gene primers. The protocol was immunoSEQ multiplex PCR, while the TCRdb copy is restricted to in-frame clones and leaves out a portion. V and J calls and clone size are given by that table; D and trimming were obtained from the DNA. The table lists some 270,000 clones, 84% of them singletons. The sequence derives from a woman aged 40-49 years who had recovered from COVID-19. The sequencing sample was made of peripheral blood.

The CDR3 nucleotides are TGTGCCAGCAGTTCGCAAGAGGGCTTAGGGCCCCAGCATTTT. This sequence encodes CASSSQEGLGPQHF. V and J are TRBV28 and TRBJ1-5; no clear D. The germline V gene encodes CDR1 MDHEN and CDR2 SYDVKM. The CDR3 spans 14 residues. V lost 4 bases, J lost 9 bases, and 16 bases lay in between.